This T cell receptor beta chain was captured by sequencing in a study of T cells after yellow fever vaccination. This clonotype was counted only a few times. Its antigen is not known. The study's findings and limits: Primary-vaccination clones mostly resurfaced post-booster (more than 95% CD4, under 90% CD8).

Germline V gives CDR1 SGHDT, CDR2 YYEEEE. The CDR3 is made up of 14 amino acids. Trimming pared 5 bases from V and 3 bases from J, leaving 14 bases between. Via MiXCR, TCRdb re-called the 5' RACE reads, giving one row per CDR3 protein. The sample has some 350,000 distinct CDR3 sequences, roughly 8.7% seen once. This specimen consisted of PBMCs, obtained on the day of the first yellow fever vaccination. The chain is built from TRBV5-6 and TRBJ1-1; a weak D match, TRBD1 (6 bases). The TCR was taken from a man aged 18 to 30 who received the YFV17D yellow fever vaccine. The CDR3 region has the DNA TGTGCCAGCAGGTTGCGGGACACATACACTGAAGCTTTCTTT. It codes for CASRLRDTYTEAFF.